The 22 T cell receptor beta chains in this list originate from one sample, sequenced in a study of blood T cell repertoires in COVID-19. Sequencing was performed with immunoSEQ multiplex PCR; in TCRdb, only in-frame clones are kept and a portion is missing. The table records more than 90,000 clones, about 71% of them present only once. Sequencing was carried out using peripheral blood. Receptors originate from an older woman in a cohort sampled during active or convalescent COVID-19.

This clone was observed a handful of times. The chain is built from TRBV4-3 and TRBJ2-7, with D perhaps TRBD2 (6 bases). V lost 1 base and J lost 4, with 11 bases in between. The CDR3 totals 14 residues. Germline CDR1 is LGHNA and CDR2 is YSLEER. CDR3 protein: CASSQGAGRYEQYF. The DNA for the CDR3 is TGCGCCAGCAGCCAAGGGGCGGGGAGGTACGAGCAGTACTTC.

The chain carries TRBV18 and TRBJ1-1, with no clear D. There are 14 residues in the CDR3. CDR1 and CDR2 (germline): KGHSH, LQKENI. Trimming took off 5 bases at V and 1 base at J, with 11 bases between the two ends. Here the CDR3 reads CASSIRITNTEAFF. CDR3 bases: TGTGCCAGCTCAATCAGGATTACGAACACTGAAGCTTTCTTT.

The CDR3 loop is CASSWGPGETYGYTF. The CDR3 DNA reads TGTGCCAGCAGCTGGGGTCCAGGGGAGACCTATGGCTACACCTTC. This rearrangement joins TRBV6-2 or TRBV6-3 to TRBJ1-2, with a possible D match to TRBD1 (6 bases). The CDR3 is made up of 15 amino acids. Trimming removed 6 bases from V and 4 bases from J, with 18 bases in between. Germline values: CDR1 MNHEY, CDR2 SVGEGT.

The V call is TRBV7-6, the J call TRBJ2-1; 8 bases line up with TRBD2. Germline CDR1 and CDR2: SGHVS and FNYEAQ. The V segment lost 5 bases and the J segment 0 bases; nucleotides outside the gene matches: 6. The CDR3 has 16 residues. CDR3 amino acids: CASSPRSGSSYNEQFF. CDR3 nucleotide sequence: TGTGCCAGCAGCCCCCGAAGCGGGAGCTCCTACAATGAGCAGTTCTTC.

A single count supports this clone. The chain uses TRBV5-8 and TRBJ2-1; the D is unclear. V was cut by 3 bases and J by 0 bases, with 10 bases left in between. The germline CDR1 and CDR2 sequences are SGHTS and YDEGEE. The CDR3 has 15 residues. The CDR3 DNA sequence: TGTGCCAGCAGCTCCGATGGCCGCTCCTACAATGAGCAGTTCTTC. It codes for CASSSDGRSYNEQFF. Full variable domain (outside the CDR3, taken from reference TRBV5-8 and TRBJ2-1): EAGVTQSPTHLIKTRGQQATLRCSPISGHTSVYWYQQALGLGLQFLLWYDEGEERNRGNFPPRFSGRQFPNYSSELNVNALELEDSALYLCASSSDGRSYNEQFFGPGTRLTVL.

The CDR3 DNA sequence: TGTGCCAGCAGCTCAGGCGCAGGTGCGCGCAATCAGCCCCAGCATTTT. It yields the protein CASSSGAGARNQPQHF. V gene TRBV7-9 combines with J gene TRBJ1-5; no firm D call. This CDR3 spans 16 amino acids. The germline gives CDR1 SEHNR, CDR2 FQNEAQ (reference sequence). V shed 4 bases and J shed 2 bases, with 15 bases lying between them.

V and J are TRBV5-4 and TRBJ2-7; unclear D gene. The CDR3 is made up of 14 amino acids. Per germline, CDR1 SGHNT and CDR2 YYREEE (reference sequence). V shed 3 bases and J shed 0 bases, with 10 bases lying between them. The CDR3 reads CASSSKKSSYEQYF. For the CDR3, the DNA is TGTGCCAGCAGCTCGAAGAAGAGCTCCTACGAGCAGTACTTC.

CDR3 region: CASSNIWGLAGSNEQFF. DNA of the CDR3: TGTGCCAGCAGCAATATTTGGGGGCTAGCGGGGAGCAATGAGCAGTTCTTC. The rearrangement joins TRBV7-7 to TRBJ2-1; 9 bases line up with TRBD2. Germline-derived CDR1 and CDR2 are SSHAT and FNYEAQ (reference sequence). After removal of 5 bases from V and 6 bases from J, the junction contained 14 bases not matched to a gene. CDR3 length: 17 amino acids.

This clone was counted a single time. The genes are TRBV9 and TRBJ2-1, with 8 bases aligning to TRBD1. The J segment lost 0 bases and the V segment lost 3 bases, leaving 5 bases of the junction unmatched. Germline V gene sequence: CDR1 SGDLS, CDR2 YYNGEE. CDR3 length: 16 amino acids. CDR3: CASSDSTGDSYNEQFF. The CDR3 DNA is TGTGCCAGCAGCGACTCGACAGGGGACTCCTACAATGAGCAGTTCTTC.

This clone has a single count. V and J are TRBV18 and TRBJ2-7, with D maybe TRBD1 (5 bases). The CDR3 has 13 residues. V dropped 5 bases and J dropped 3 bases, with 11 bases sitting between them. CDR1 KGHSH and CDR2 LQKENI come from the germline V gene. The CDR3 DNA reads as TGTGCCAGCTCAACGGACAAATACTACGAGCAGTACTTC. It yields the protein CASSTDKYYEQYF.

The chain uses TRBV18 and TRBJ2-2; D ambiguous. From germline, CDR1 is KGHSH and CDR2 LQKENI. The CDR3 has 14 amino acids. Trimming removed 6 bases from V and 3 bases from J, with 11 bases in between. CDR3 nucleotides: TGTGCCAGCTCTCGCGACAAACACACCGGGGAGCTGTTTTTT. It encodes CASSRDKHTGELFF.

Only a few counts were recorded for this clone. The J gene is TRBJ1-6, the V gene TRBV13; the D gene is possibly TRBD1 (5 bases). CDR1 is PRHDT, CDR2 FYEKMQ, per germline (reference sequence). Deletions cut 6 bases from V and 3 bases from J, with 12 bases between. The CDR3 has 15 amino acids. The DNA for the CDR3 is TGTGCCAGCAGGGTGCGGGGGGGCTATAATTCACCCCTCCACTTT. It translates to CASRVRGGYNSPLHF.

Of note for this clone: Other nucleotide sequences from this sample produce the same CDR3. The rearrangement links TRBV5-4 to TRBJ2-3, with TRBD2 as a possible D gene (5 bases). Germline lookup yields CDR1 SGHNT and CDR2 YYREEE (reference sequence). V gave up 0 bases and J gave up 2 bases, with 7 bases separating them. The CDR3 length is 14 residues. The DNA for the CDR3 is TGTGCCAGCAGCTTGGGCCTAGCCACAGATACGCAGTATTTT. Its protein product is CASSLGLATDTQYF.

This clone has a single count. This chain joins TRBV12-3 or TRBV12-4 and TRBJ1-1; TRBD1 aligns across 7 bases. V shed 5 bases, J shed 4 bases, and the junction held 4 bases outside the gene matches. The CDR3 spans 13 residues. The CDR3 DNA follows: TGTGCCAGCAGTAGAACAGGGGCCACTGAAGCTTTCTTT. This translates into CASSRTGATEAFF.

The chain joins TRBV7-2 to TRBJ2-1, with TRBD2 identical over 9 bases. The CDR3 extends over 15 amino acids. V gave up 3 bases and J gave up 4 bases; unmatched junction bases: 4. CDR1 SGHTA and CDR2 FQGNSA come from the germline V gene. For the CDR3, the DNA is TGTGCCAGCAGCTTTTCTAGCGGGAAATACAATGAGCAGTTCTTC. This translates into CASSFSSGKYNEQFF.

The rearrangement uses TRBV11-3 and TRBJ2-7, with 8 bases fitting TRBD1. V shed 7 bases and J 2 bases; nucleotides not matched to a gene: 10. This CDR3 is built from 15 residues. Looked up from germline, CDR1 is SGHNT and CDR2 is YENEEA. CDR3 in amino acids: CASTKDGDRTYEQYF. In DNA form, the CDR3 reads TGTGCCAGCACAAAGGATGGGGACAGGACCTACGAGCAGTACTTC. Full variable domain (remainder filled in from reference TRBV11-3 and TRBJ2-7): EAGVVQSPRYKIIEKKQPVAFWCNPISGHNTLYWYLQNLGQGPELLIRYENEEAVDDSQLPKDRFSAERLKGVDSTLKIQPAELGDSAVYLCASTKDGDRTYEQYFGPGTRLTVT.

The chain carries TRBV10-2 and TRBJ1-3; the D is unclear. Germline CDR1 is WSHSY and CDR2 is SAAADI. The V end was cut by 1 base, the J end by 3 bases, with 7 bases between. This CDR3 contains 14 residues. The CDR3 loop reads CASSEFVLGNTIYF. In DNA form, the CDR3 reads TGCGCCAGCAGTGAGTTTGTACTTGGAAACACCATATATTTT.

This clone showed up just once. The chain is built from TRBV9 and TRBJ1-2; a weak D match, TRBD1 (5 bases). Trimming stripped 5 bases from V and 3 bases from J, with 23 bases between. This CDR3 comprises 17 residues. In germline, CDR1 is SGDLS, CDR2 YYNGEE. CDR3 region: CASSFPKPGGRDYGYTF. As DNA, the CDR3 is TGTGCCAGCAGTTTCCCCAAACCCGGGGGTAGGGACTATGGCTACACCTTC.

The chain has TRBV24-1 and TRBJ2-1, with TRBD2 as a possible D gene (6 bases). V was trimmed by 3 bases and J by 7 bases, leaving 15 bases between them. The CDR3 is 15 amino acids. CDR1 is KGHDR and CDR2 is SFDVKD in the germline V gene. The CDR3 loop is CATSDSVLTRNEQFF. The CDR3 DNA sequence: TGTGCCACCAGTGATAGTGTATTGACTAGAAATGAGCAGTTCTTC.

The CDR3 sequence: CASSHDRGNQPQHF. CDR3 coding DNA: TGCGCCAGCAGCCACGACAGAGGCAATCAGCCCCAGCATTTT. The rearrangement links TRBV4-3 to TRBJ1-5, with D maybe TRBD1 (5 bases). Trimming stripped 3 bases from V and 2 bases from J, with 8 bases between. This CDR3 has 14 amino acids. Germline lookup yields CDR1 LGHNA and CDR2 YSLEER.

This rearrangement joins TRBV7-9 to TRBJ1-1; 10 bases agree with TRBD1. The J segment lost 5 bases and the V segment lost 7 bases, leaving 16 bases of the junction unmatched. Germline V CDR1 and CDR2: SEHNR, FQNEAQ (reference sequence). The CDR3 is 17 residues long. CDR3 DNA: TGTGCCAGCACGGCGGGGGACAGGGGATTTGAGGCGACTGAAGCTTTCTTT. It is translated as CASTAGDRGFEATEAFF. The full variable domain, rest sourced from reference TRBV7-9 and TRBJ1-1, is DTGVSQNPRHKITKRGQNVTFRCDPISEHNRLYWYRQTLGQGPEFLTYFQNEAQLEKSRLLSDRFSAERPKGSFSTLEIQRTEQGDSAMYLCASTAGDRGFEATEAFFGQGTRLTVV.

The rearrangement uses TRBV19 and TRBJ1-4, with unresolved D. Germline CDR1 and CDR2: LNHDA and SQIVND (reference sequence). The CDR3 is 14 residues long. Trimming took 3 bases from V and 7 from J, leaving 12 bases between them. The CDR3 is CASSIPGSGEKLFF. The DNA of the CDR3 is TGTGCCAGTAGTATTCCAGGATCTGGTGAAAAACTGTTTTTT.